The 9 T cell receptor beta chains below all came from one sample that was sequenced in a study of T cells in Graves' hyperthyroidism and ophthalmopathy. Amplified regions were TCR beta CDR3 sequences from RNA transcripts. The HTBI primer set drove a first-round RT-PCR of the TCR CDR3. Via MiXCR, TCRdb re-called the multiplex PCR reads, giving one row per CDR3 protein. The sample records a few hundred thousand distinct CDR3 sequences, 13% to 15% being singletons. Material for sequencing was blood. All receptors derive from a woman aged 40 to 49 with Graves' hyperthyroidism that later progressed to Graves' ophthalmopathy.

This clonotype was found a few times. The chain combines TRBV11-3 with TRBJ2-3; weak D call: TRBD1 (5 bases). The CDR3 is 16 residues long. Germline loops: CDR1 SGHNT, CDR2 YENEEA. V was clipped by 1 base and J by 3 bases, with 14 bases between them. CDR3 region: CASSLASGQRTDTQYF. The CDR3 region has the DNA TGTGCCAGCAGCTTAGCATCAGGGCAGAGGACAGATACGCAGTATTTT.

This clonotype was recorded many times. The J gene is TRBJ1-6, the V gene TRBV3-1; no clear D gene. Germline CDR1 is LGHDT and CDR2 is YNNKEL (reference sequence). This CDR3 comprises 15 residues. The V gene lost 4 bases and the J gene lost 5 bases, with 12 bases spanning the gap. This CDR3 reads CASSLGVGNNSPLHF. CDR3 sequence (DNA): TGTGCCAGCAGCCTGGGAGTGGGGAATAATTCACCCCTCCACTTT.

This clonotype was observed a single time. V and J are TRBV28 and TRBJ1-5, with D perhaps matching TRBD1 (5 bases). This CDR3 comprises 13 residues. The germline V and J ends were trimmed by 6 bases and 3 bases, with 9 bases remaining between them. Germline V gene sequence: CDR1 MDHEN, CDR2 SYDVKM. CDR3 in amino acids: CASRDTPNQPQHF. Here the CDR3 DNA reads TGTGCCAGCAGGGACACCCCCAATCAGCCCCAGCATTTT.

This clonotype was detected ten times or more. The chain couples TRBV5-1 to TRBJ1-3, with D unresolved. This CDR3 has 14 amino acids. V lost 1 base and J lost 1, with 6 bases in between. Looked up from germline, CDR1 is SGHRS and CDR2 is YFSETQ. The CDR3 DNA follows: TGCGCCAGCAGCTTGCGGGGTTCTGGAAACACCATATATTTT. It translates to CASSLRGSGNTIYF.

This chain joins TRBV2 and TRBJ2-3; TRBD1 aligns across 11 bases. Trimming took 1 base from V and 5 from J; bases not matched to a gene: 2. Germline assignment: CDR1 SNHLY and CDR2 FYNNEI. CDR3 size: 15 residues. The CDR3 coding sequence is TGTGCCAGCAGTGAAGAGGGGACAGGGGGAGATACGCAGTATTTT. Translating it yields CASSEEGTGGDTQYF.

This clonotype was observed many times. The genes are TRBV7-9 and TRBJ1-4; D is perhaps TRBD1 (6 bases). The V end was cut by 4 bases, the J end by 4 bases, with 13 bases between. The CDR3 totals 15 residues. Germline CDR1 and CDR2: SEHNR and FQNEAQ (reference sequence). CDR3 protein: CASSSTGHYNEKLFF. CDR3 DNA: TGTGCCAGCAGCTCTACGGGACATTATAATGAAAAACTGTTTTTT.

Ten or more counts support this clonotype. V and J are TRBV2 and TRBJ2-1, with TRBD2 matching over 10 bases. CDR3 length equals 16 residues. Germline V CDR1 and CDR2: SNHLY, FYNNEI. V was pared by 0 bases and J by 8 bases, with 7 bases of the junction left unmatched. The CDR3: CASSEAAGGRIHEQFF. The CDR3 nucleotides are TGTGCCAGCAGTGAAGCAGCGGGAGGGCGAATCCATGAGCAGTTCTTC.

This clonotype was detected many times. V usage is TRBV2 and J usage is TRBJ1-2; 7 bases are a match to TRBD1. This CDR3 contains 13 residues. Germline trimming cut 8 bases from V and 7 bases from J; bases unmatched to any gene: 10. The germline V gene has CDR1 SNHLY and CDR2 FYNNEI. CDR3 region: CASCGTDSSGYTF. The CDR3 DNA follows: TGTGCCAGCTGTGGGACAGATTCTTCTGGCTACACCTTC.

In this sample, this clonotype turned up a few times. This sequence joins TRBV5-6 and TRBJ2-1; the match to TRBD2 covers 16 bases. The length of the CDR3 is 16 residues. From germline, CDR1 is SGHDT and CDR2 YYEEEE. With 6 bases clipped from V and 7 bases from J, the junction kept 7 bases outside the gene matches. The CDR3 DNA sequence: TGTGCCAGCACCACGGGACTAGCGGGAGGGGCAAATGAGCAGTTCTTC. This encodes CASTTGLAGGANEQFF.